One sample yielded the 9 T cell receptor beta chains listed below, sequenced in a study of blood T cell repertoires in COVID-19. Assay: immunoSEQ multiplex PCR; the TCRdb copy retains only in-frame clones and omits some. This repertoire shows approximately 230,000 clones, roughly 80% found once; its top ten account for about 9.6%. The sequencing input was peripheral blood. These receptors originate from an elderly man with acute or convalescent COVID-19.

The CDR3 nucleotides read TGTGCCAGCAGCCGGCTAGGACAGGGGGCTAATAATTCACCCCTCCACTTT. This translates into CASSRLGQGANNSPLHF. This chain uses TRBV2 with TRBJ1-6; 11 bases match TRBD1. The germline CDR1 and CDR2 sequences are SNHLY and FYNNEI. The CDR3 sequence is 17 residues long. V shed 6 bases and J 5 bases; nucleotides not matched to a gene: 9. The entire variable domain, with the rest obtained from reference TRBV2 and TRBJ1-6, is as follows: EPEVTQTPSHQVTQMGQEVILRCVPISNHLYFYWYRQILGQKVEFLVSFYNNEISEKSEIFDDQFSVERPDGSNFTLKIRSTKLEDSAMYFCASSRLGQGANNSPLHFGNGTRLTVT.

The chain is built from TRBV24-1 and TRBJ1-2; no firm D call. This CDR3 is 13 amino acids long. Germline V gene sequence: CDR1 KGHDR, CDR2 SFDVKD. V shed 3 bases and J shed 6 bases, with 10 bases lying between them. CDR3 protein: CATSDVHRNGYTF. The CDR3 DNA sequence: TGTGCCACCAGTGATGTACATCGAAATGGCTACACCTTC.

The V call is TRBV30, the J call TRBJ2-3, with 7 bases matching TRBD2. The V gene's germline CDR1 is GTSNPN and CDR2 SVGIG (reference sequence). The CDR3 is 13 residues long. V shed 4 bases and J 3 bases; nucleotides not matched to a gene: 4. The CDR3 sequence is CAWMGGGTDTQYF. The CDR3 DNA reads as TGTGCCTGGATGGGCGGGGGAACAGATACGCAGTATTTT.

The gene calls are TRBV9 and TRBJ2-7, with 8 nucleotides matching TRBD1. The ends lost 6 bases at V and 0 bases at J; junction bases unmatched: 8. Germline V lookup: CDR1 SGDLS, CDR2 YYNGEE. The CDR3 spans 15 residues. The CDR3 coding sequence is TGTGCCAGCAACAAAGGGGACAGGAGCTCCTACGAGCAGTACTTC. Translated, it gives CASNKGDRSSYEQYF.

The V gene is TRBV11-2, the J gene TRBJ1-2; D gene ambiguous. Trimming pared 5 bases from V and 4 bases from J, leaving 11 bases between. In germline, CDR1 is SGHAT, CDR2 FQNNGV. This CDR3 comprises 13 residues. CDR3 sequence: CASSPMPVYGYTF. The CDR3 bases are TGTGCCAGCAGCCCAATGCCAGTCTATGGCTACACCTTC.

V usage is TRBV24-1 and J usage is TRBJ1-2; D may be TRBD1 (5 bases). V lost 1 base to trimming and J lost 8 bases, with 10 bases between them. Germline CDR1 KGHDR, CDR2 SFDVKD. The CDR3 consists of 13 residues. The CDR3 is CATSDFKGAGYTF. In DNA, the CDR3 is TGTGCCACCAGTGATTTCAAAGGGGCCGGCTACACCTTC.

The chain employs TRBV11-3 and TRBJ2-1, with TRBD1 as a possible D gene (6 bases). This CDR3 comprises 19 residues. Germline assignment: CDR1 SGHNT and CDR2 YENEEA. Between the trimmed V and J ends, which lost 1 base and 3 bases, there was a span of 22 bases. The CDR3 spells CASSLVIPWTVHLYNEQFF. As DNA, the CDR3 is TGTGCCAGCAGCTTAGTAATCCCATGGACAGTTCACCTCTACAATGAGCAGTTCTTC.

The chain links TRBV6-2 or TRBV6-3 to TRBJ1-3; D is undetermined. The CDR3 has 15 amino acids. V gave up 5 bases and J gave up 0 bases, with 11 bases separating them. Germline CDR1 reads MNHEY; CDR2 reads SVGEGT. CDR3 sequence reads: CASSETSVSGNTIYF. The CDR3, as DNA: TGTGCCAGCAGTGAGACTTCAGTCTCTGGAAACACCATATATTTT.

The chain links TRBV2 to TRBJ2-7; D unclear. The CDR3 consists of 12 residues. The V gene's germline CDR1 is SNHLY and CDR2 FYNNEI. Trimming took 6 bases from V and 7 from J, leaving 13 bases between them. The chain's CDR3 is CASRPALREQYF. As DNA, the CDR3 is TGTGCCAGCAGGCCCGCCCTGAGGGAGCAGTACTTC.